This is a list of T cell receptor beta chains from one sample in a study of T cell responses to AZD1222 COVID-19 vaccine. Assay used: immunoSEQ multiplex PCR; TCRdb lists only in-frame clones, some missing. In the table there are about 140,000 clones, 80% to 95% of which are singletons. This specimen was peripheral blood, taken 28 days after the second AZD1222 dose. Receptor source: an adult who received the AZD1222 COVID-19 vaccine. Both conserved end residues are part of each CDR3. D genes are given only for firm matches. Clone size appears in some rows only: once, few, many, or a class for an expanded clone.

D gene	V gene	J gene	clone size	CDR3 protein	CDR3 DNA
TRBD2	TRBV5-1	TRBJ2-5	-	CASSPGTSGRGEETQYF	TGCGCCAGCAGCCCGGGGACTAGCGGGAGAGGGGAAGAGACCCAGTACTTC
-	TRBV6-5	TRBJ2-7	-	CASSYASGERLYEQYF	TGTGCCAGCAGTTACGCGTCGGGGGAAAGACTCTACGAGCAGTACTTC
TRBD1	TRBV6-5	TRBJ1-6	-	CASNQGADSPLHF	TGTGCCAGCAATCAGGGGGCGGATTCACCCCTCCACTTT
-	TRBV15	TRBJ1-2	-	CATSRDDSGYTF	TGTGCCACCAGCAGAGATGACTCAGGCTACACCTTC
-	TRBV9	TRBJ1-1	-	CASSPRGRENTEAFF	TGTGCCAGCAGCCCCAGGGGTAGGGAGAACACTGAAGCTTTCTTT
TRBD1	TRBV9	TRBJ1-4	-	CASSVTGTGGNEKLFF	TGTGCCAGCAGCGTAACCGGGACAGGGGGTAATGAAAAACTGTTTTTT
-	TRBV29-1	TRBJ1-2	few	CSVQDSERIYGYTF	TGCAGCGTTCAGGACAGCGAAAGGATCTATGGCTACACCTTC
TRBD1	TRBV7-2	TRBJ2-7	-	CASSLVGTGGYEQYF	TGTGCCAGCAGCTTAGTTGGGACAGGGGGCTACGAGCAGTACTTC
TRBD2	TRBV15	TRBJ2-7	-	CATSRGGTSGAYEQYF	TGTGCCACCAGCAGAGGGGGGACTAGCGGAGCGTACGAGCAGTACTTC
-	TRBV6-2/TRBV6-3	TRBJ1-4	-	CASSYFMGGLDEKLFF	TGTGCCAGCAGTTACTTCATGGGGGGCCTGGATGAAAAACTGTTTTTT
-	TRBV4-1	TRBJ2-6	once	CASSRGPGANVLTF	TGCGCCAGCAGCAGGGGCCCTGGGGCCAACGTCCTGACTTTC
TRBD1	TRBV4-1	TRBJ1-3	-	CASSQDLDRGQSYGNTIYF	TGCGCCAGCAGCCAAGATTTGGACAGGGGGCAATCATATGGAAACACCATATATTTT
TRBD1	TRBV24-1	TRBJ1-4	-	CATSAGTATNEKLFF	TGTGCCACCAGTGCGGGGACAGCAACTAATGAAAAACTGTTTTTT
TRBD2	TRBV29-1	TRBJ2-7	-	CSVGSLGQLAGVYEQYF	TGCAGCGTAGGATCGCTGGGCCAACTAGCGGGAGTTTACGAGCAGTACTTC
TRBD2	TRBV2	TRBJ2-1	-	CASRRLAGGLDHNEQFF	TGTGCCAGCAGACGACTAGCGGGAGGTCTGGATCACAATGAGCAGTTCTTC
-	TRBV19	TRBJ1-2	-	CASSRVEEAPGGYTF	TGTGCCAGTAGTCGGGTGGAGGAGGCACCCGGGGGCTACACCTTC
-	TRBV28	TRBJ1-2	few	CASSYSYGYTF	TGTGCCAGCAGCTATTCCTATGGCTACACCTTC
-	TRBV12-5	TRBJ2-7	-	CASGVFRDPGRTSGEQYF	TGTGCTAGTGGTGTCTTTCGGGACCCGGGCCGCACTTCGGGCGAGCAGTACTTC
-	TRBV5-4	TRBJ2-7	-	CASTEGRSGNEQYF	TGTGCCAGCACCGAGGGGCGGTCTGGAAACGAGCAGTACTTC
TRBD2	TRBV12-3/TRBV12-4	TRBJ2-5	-	CASSYQRGETQYF	TGTGCCAGCAGTTATCAGCGGGGAGAGACCCAGTACTTC
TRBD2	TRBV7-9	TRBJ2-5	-	CASSPSGTSAQETQYF	TGTGCCAGCAGCCCTTCTGGGACTAGCGCCCAAGAGACCCAGTACTTC
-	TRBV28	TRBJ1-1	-	CASSLGGVSAEAFF	TGTGCCAGCAGTTTAGGGGGGGTAAGCGCTGAAGCTTTCTTT
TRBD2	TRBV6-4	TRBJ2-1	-	CASSDVAGGPNEQFF	TGTGCCAGCAGTGACGTAGCGGGAGGGCCCAATGAGCAGTTCTTC
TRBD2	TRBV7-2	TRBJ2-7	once	CASSLGLVLAEQYF	TGTGCCAGCAGCCTCGGACTAGTCTTGGCCGAGCAGTACTTC
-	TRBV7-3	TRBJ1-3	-	CASSSPSGAGNTIYF	TGTGCCAGCAGCTCCCCCTCAGGGGCCGGAAACACCATATATTTT
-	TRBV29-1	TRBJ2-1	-	CSVGDGEVEQFF	TGCAGCGTTGGAGATGGAGAGGTTGAGCAGTTCTTC
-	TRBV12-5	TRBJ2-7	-	CASGLAPVGDLFSYEQYF	TGTGCTAGTGGTTTGGCCCCCGTGGGAGACCTCTTCTCCTACGAGCAGTACTTC
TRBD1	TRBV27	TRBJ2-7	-	CASRPDRESYEQYF	TGTGCCAGCAGACCCGACAGGGAATCGTACGAGCAGTACTTC
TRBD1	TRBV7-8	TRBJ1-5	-	CASSLEGQGTHQPQHF	TGTGCCAGCAGCTTAGAGGGACAGGGGACGCATCAGCCCCAGCATTTT
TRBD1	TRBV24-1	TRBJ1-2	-	CATSTQGESYGYTF	TGTGCCACCAGTACACAGGGGGAAAGCTATGGCTACACCTTC
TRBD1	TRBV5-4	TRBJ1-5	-	CASSRQGSGQPQHF	TGTGCCAGCAGCCGACAGGGCTCAGGTCAGCCCCAGCATTTT
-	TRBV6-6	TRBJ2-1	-	CASSYFRNEQFF	TGTGCCAGCAGTTACTTCCGAAATGAGCAGTTCTTC
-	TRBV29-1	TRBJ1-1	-	CSVEVVGFEAFF	TGCAGCGTTGAAGTAGTGGGGTTTGAAGCTTTCTTT